This record looks at one T cell receptor (beta chain) sequence and its context. The length of the CDR3 is 17 residues. Per germline, CDR1 SGHTA and CDR2 FQGNSA. V was cut by 1 base and J by 2 bases, with 17 bases left in between. The record originates from a study of identical twins. TCRdb reprocessed the 5' RACE reads via MiXCR and lists one record per CDR3 protein. The data contain under 900,000 distinct CDR3 sequences, 18% of them singletons. These same data were also listed under a study on T cells expressing NK-cell markers.

The sample comprised PBMCs. V gene TRBV7-2 combines with J gene TRBJ1-1, with D tentatively TRBD1 (5 bases). The TCR originated in a young woman in good health. The CDR3 region is CASSLGIVAGPNTEAFF. DNA of the CDR3: TGTGCCAGCAGCTTAGGTATTGTCGCAGGGCCCAACACTGAAGCTTTCTTT.